The 26 T cell receptor beta chains below were found in one sample sequenced in a study of blood T cell repertoires in COVID-19. Assay used: immunoSEQ multiplex PCR; TCRdb lists only in-frame clones, some missing. This table has some 80,000 clones, roughly 86% appearing once. Sequenced sample: peripheral blood. The receptor set was obtained from a woman over 75 in a cohort sampled during active or convalescent COVID-19.

This clone has a single count. The chain joins TRBV5-1 to TRBJ2-1; the match to TRBD2 covers 8 bases. V shed 1 base, J shed 6 bases, and the junction held 3 bases outside the gene matches. CDR3 length: 14 residues. From germline, CDR1 is SGHRS and CDR2 YFSETQ. Written as DNA, the CDR3 is TGCGCCAGCAGCTTGCCGGGGGGGATCAATGAGCAGTTCTTC. Translated: CASSLPGGINEQFF.

The J gene is TRBJ2-1, the V gene TRBV3-1 (or the pseudogene TRBV3-2), with 11 bases lining up with TRBD2. Looked up from germline, CDR1 is LGHDT and CDR2 is YNNKEL (reference sequence). Trimming took 4 bases from V and 2 from J; bases not matched to a gene: 10. This CDR3 comprises 18 residues. The CDR3 loop is CASSRLAGGNPTYNEQFF. The CDR3 coding sequence is TGTGCCAGCAGCCGATTAGCGGGAGGGAACCCTACCTACAATGAGCAGTTCTTC.

The rearrangement links TRBV7-9 to TRBJ1-2, with D unclear. Per germline, CDR1 SEHNR and CDR2 FQNEAQ (reference sequence). This CDR3 spans 14 amino acids. The ends were cut back, 5 bases at V and 2 bases at J, with 12 bases in the middle. The CDR3 bases are TGTGCCAGCAGCCCCACGCGAGCAAACTATGGCTACACCTTC. The encoded protein is CASSPTRANYGYTF.

The chain is built from TRBV5-6 and TRBJ2-4, with 8 bases fitting TRBD1. There are 16 residues in the CDR3. Germline lookup yields CDR1 SGHDT and CDR2 YYEEEE. The trim removed 4 bases at V and 0 bases at J, leaving 6 bases unmatched. This CDR3 reads CASSPTGVRAKNIQYF. The CDR3 DNA follows: TGTGCCAGCAGCCCGACAGGGGTGAGAGCCAAAAACATTCAGTACTTC.

V is TRBV11-3 and J is TRBJ1-4; TRBD1 matches 7 bases. This CDR3 comprises 13 residues. CDR1 and CDR2 from the germline V gene are SGHNT and YENEEA. After removal of 5 bases from V and 10 bases from J, the junction contained 7 bases not matched to a gene. The CDR3 region has the DNA TGTGCCAGCAGCCTCAGACCAGGGGGAAAACTGTTTTTT. This sequence encodes CASSLRPGGKLFF.

This clone came up a few times. The chain employs TRBV5-1 and TRBJ2-3; tentative D call: TRBD1 (7 bases). Germline CDR1 and CDR2: SGHRS and YFSETQ. Trimming stripped 4 bases from V and 8 bases from J, with 17 bases between. The length of the CDR3 is 14 residues. The chain's CDR3 is CASSPGTVGGTQYF. Written as DNA, the CDR3 is TGCGCCAGCAGCCCCGGGACAGTGGGAGGTACGCAGTATTTT.

The J gene is TRBJ1-2, the V gene TRBV14; the D gene is possibly TRBD1 (6 bases). The germline V gene has CDR1 SGHDN and CDR2 FVKESK. This CDR3 has 15 residues. Trimming removed 2 bases at V and 3 bases at J, with 13 bases between. The CDR3 DNA sequence: TGTGCCAGCAGCCAAACAGGGTTCGGGGACTATGGCTACACCTTC. Its protein product is CASSQTGFGDYGYTF. Filled out from reference TRBV14 and TRBJ1-2, the complete variable domain reads EAGVTQFPSHSVIEKGQTVTLRCDPISGHDNLYWYRRVMGKEIKFLLHFVKESKQDESGMPNNRFLAERTGGTYSTLKVQPAELEDSGVYFCASSQTGFGDYGYTFGSGTRLTVV.

This chain joins TRBV9 and TRBJ1-5, with D possibly matching TRBD1 (6 bases). The ends were cut back, 3 bases at V and 0 bases at J, with 10 bases in the middle. CDR3 length: 15 amino acids. Germline V gene sequence: CDR1 SGDLS, CDR2 YYNGEE. The CDR3 DNA is TGTGCCAGCAGCGCCGGGACAACTAGCAATCAGCCCCAGCATTTT. This translates into CASSAGTTSNQPQHF.

This chain connects TRBV6-5 to TRBJ2-5; D uncertain. The CDR3 totals 15 residues. Germline lookup yields CDR1 MNHEY and CDR2 SVGAGI. V lost 5 bases, J lost 3 bases, and 16 bases lay in between. In DNA form, the CDR3 reads TGTGCCAGCAGTCCGGTTTCCCGTCTGAAAGAGACCCAGTACTTC. This sequence encodes CASSPVSRLKETQYF.

This chain connects TRBV9 to TRBJ1-1, with TRBD1 identical over 7 bases. The CDR3 consists of 14 residues. With 0 bases clipped from V and 5 bases from J, the junction kept 4 bases outside the gene matches. CDR1 SGDLS and CDR2 YYNGEE come from the germline V gene. The CDR3 bases are TGTGCCAGCAGCGTAGGAGGGGGCGGGACTGAAGCTTTCTTT. Encoded protein: CASSVGGGGTEAFF.

CDR3 amino acids: CASSLQAGGYEQYF. The DNA for the CDR3 is TGTGCCAGCAGCTTACAGGCGGGAGGCTACGAGCAGTACTTC. This chain links TRBV7-9 with TRBJ2-7, with 8 nucleotides matching TRBD2. CDR3 length equals 14 residues. V was pared by 2 bases and J by 3 bases, with 3 bases of the junction left unmatched. CDR1 SEHNR and CDR2 FQNEAQ come from the germline V gene (reference sequence).

V is TRBV5-5 and J is TRBJ1-1; TRBD1 agrees at 12 bases. Germline CDR1 SGHKS, CDR2 YYEKEE (reference sequence). V gave up 5 bases and J gave up 5 bases; unmatched junction bases: 10. This CDR3 region has 16 residues. The CDR3 region has the DNA TGTGCCAGCAGGTCCGGGACAGGGGGCGCGGGAACTGAAGCTTTCTTT. Translation: CASRSGTGGAGTEAFF.

This chain connects TRBV7-6 to TRBJ1-2; D remains ambiguous. V lost 3 bases, J lost 1 base, and 3 bases lay in between. Germline assignment: CDR1 SGHVS and CDR2 FNYEAQ. The CDR3 loop spans 12 amino acids. The CDR3 loop reads CASSFRNYGYTF. The CDR3 DNA follows: TGTGCCAGCAGCTTCCGTAACTATGGCTACACCTTC.

V is TRBV10-3 and J is TRBJ2-3; maybe TRBD1 (7 bases). V was trimmed by 6 bases and J by 2 bases, leaving 15 bases between them. Looked up from germline, CDR1 is ENHRY and CDR2 is SYGVKD. CDR3 length: 15 residues. CDR3 nucleotides: TGTGCCATCAGAGGAGGAGGGGGCGCCACAGATACGCAGTATTTT. It codes for CAIRGGGGATDTQYF.

The chain recombines TRBV5-1 with TRBJ1-3, with no clear D. Per germline, CDR1 SGHRS and CDR2 YFSETQ. The CDR3 is 17 residues long. Trimming cost V 4 bases and J 1 base, with 18 bases left between them. The CDR3 DNA follows: TGCGCCAGCAGCCCCTCGGGGTCTTCCTATTCTGGAAACACCATATATTTT. As protein: CASSPSGSSYSGNTIYF.

This clone was counted between two and nine times. The gene calls are TRBV18 and TRBJ2-5, with TRBD1 as a possible D gene (6 bases). The CDR3 is made up of 15 amino acids. The ends were cut back, 3 bases at V and 5 bases at J, with 16 bases in the middle. CDR1 and CDR2 from the germline V gene are KGHSH and LQKENI. This CDR3 reads CASSPVAGAGETQYF. The CDR3 region has the DNA TGTGCCAGCTCACCCGTAGCAGGGGCAGGGGAGACCCAGTACTTC.

This rearrangement joins TRBV29-1 to TRBJ1-5; a weak D match, TRBD1 (6 bases). The germline V and J ends were trimmed by 5 bases and 4 bases, with 15 bases remaining between them. Germline-derived CDR1 and CDR2 are SQVTM and ANQGSEA. CDR3 size: 14 residues. The CDR3 is CSVTTLTGNQPQHF. The CDR3 DNA follows: TGCAGCGTTACAACTCTTACAGGGAATCAGCCCCAGCATTTT.

This clone turned up a few times. The V gene is TRBV7-6, the J gene TRBJ1-3; D might be TRBD1 (6 bases). Between the trimmed V and J ends, which lost 4 bases and 1 base, there was a span of 17 bases. From germline, CDR1 is SGHVS and CDR2 FNYEAQ. The CDR3 contains 17 residues. The CDR3 protein is CASSSIPGGLSGNTIYF. The CDR3 region has the DNA TGTGCCAGCAGCTCCATACCCGGGGGGCTTTCTGGAAACACCATATATTTT.

The chain employs TRBV5-8 and TRBJ2-1; 8 nucleotides match TRBD1. The V segment lost 4 bases and the J segment 3 bases; nucleotides outside the gene matches: 6. Germline CDR1 and CDR2: SGHTS and YDEGEE. This CDR3 spans 15 amino acids. CDR3 coding DNA: TGTGCCAGCAGCGCCAGGGGGCTCGGCTACAATGAGCAGTTCTTC. It is translated as CASSARGLGYNEQFF.

The table lists this clone with a few counts. The V call is TRBV5-1, the J call TRBJ2-6; possible D gene TRBD2, 6 bases. There are 18 residues in the CDR3. The V end lost 4 bases, the J end lost 0 bases, and 17 bases lay between the germline ends. The germline V gene encodes CDR1 SGHRS and CDR2 YFSETQ. The CDR3 spells CASSPRLVTVSGANVLTF. Written as DNA, the CDR3 is TGCGCCAGCAGCCCCCGACTAGTTACCGTCTCTGGGGCCAACGTCCTGACTTTC.

The genes are TRBV11-2 and TRBJ2-1, with 11 bases that match TRBD2. Germline V gene lookup returns CDR1 SGHAT and CDR2 FQNNGV. The CDR3 sequence is 17 residues long. Trimming at V came to 1 base and at J to 5 bases, leaving 7 bases not matched to a gene. The CDR3 DNA reads TGTGCCAGCAGCTTAGGGGTACTAGCGGGAGTACACAATGAGCAGTTCTTC. This translates into CASSLGVLAGVHNEQFF.

CDR3 in amino acids: CASSEAGGLAGDTQYF. In DNA form, the CDR3 reads TGTGCCAGCAGTGAAGCTGGGGGGCTAGCGGGAGATACGCAGTATTTT. This chain joins TRBV2 and TRBJ2-3; 8 bases align to TRBD2. This CDR3 region has 16 residues. Germline V gene lookup returns CDR1 SNHLY and CDR2 FYNNEI. The V segment lost 0 bases and the J segment 5 bases; nucleotides outside the gene matches: 7.

The chain couples TRBV5-6 to TRBJ2-1, with 10 bases matching TRBD2. In germline, CDR1 is SGHDT, CDR2 YYEEEE. The CDR3 has 15 residues. After removal of 4 bases from V and 7 bases from J, the junction contained 8 bases not matched to a gene. Written as DNA, the CDR3 is TGTGCCAGCAGCATGGCACTAGCGGGATTTAATGAGCAGTTCTTC. It is translated as CASSMALAGFNEQFF. Full variable domain (missing parts from reference TRBV5-6 and TRBJ2-1): DAGVTQSPTHLIKTRGQQVTLRCSPKSGHDTVSWYQQALGQGPQFIFQYYEEEERQRGNFPDRFSGHQFPNYSSELNVNALLLGDSALYLCASSMALAGFNEQFFGPGTRLTVL.

The chain is built from TRBV6-1 and TRBJ1-2, with 7 bases lining up with TRBD1. Trimming cost V 3 bases and J 3 bases; bases outside gene matches: 4. Germline V gene lookup returns CDR1 MNHNS and CDR2 SASEGT. This CDR3 contains 14 residues. The DNA of the CDR3 is TGTGCCAGCAGTGAGTCAGGGGGTGACTATGGCTACACCTTC. This sequence encodes CASSESGGDYGYTF.

The genes are TRBV23-1 and TRBJ1-4, with 7 bases lining up with TRBD1. TRBV23-1 is labeled an ORF, and its function is uncertain. V shed 8 bases and J 1 base; nucleotides not matched to a gene: 4. The CDR3 contains 14 residues. The CDR3 here is CASGRQGTNEKLFF. The CDR3 coding sequence is TGCGCCAGCGGCCGACAGGGAACTAATGAAAAACTGTTTTTT.

With respect to this clone: Other DNA sequences of this sample code for an identical CDR3. The V call is TRBV12-3 or TRBV12-4, the J call TRBJ1-2; 7 bases line up with TRBD1. The CDR3 length is 13 residues. Trimming cost V 6 bases and J 8 bases; bases outside gene matches: 9. CDR3 nucleotide sequence: TGTGCCAGCAGCCCCGACAGGGTCGGGGGCTACACCTTC. This translates into CASSPDRVGGYTF.